This record covers a single T cell receptor beta chain. What it binds is not known. The sample is drawn from a study of radiotherapy plus CTLA-4 blockade in lung cancer. Study-wide context: An objective response was seen in around a sixth of patients, and disease control in roughly 28%.

Study-wide results and limits: The best prediction of response reportedly came from early blood T cell clone dynamics, with interferon-beta.

Some clones are missing from TCRdb's copy, which holds only in-frame ones; the method was immunoSEQ multiplex PCR. The profile shows 60,000 to 85,000 clones, 70% to 90% of them singletons. The germline V and J ends were trimmed by 0 bases and 0 bases, with 8 bases remaining between them. The CDR3 is 15 amino acids. Germline V gene sequence: CDR1 SGHRS, CDR2 YFSETQ. Those with chemo-refractory metastatic non-small-cell lung cancer were treated with focal radiation combined with CTLA-4 blockade using ipilimumab. This sequence originates from a human donor with non-small cell lung cancer who had stable disease on radiotherapy plus ipilimumab. The source material was peripheral blood, sampled from a patient treated with radiotherapy plus ipilimumab. This chain connects TRBV5-1 to TRBJ2-3, with D possibly being TRBD1 (5 bases). CDR3: CASSLVAGSTDTQYF. As DNA, the CDR3 is TGCGCCAGCAGCTTGGTGGCAGGGAGCACAGATACGCAGTATTTT.